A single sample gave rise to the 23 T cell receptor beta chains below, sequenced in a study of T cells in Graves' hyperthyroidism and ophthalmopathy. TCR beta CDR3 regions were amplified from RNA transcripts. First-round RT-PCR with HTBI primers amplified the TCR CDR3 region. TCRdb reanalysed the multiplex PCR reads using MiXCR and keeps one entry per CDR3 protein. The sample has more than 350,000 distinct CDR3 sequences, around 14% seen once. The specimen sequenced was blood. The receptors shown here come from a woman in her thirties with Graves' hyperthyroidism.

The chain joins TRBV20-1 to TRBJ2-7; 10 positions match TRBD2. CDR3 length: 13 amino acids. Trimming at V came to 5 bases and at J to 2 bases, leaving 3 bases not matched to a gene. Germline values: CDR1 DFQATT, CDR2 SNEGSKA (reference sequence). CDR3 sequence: CSADGTSAYEQYF. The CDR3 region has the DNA TGCAGTGCTGACGGGACTAGCGCCTACGAGCAGTACTTC.

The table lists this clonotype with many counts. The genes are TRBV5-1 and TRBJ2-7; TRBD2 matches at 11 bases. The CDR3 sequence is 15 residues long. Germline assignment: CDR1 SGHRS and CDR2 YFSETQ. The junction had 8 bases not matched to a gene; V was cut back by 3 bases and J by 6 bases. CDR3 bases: TGCGCCAGCAGCTCGCTTCTAGCGGGAGGTGGCGAGCAGTACTTC. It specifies CASSSLLAGGGEQYF.

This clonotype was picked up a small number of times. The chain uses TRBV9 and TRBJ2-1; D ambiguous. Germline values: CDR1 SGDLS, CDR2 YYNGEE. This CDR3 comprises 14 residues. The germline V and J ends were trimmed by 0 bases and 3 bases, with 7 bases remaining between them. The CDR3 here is CASSVDYVYNEQFF. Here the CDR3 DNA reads TGTGCCAGCAGCGTAGACTACGTCTACAATGAGCAGTTCTTC.

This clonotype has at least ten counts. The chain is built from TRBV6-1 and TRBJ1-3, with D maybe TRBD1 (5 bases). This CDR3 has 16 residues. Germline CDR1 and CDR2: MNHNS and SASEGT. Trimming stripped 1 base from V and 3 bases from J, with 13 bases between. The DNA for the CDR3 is TGTGCCAGCAGTGAAGGTCGACAGAAGAATGGAAACACCATATATTTT. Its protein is CASSEGRQKNGNTIYF.

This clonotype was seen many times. The CDR3 is CATRETGGLAGYEQYF. CDR3 in DNA: TGTGCCACTCGGGAGACAGGGGGGCTAGCCGGCTACGAGCAGTACTTC. This chain uses TRBV11-2 with TRBJ2-7, with 9 bases that match TRBD1. The length of the CDR3 is 16 residues. With 10 bases clipped from V and 3 bases from J, the junction kept 16 bases outside the gene matches. CDR1 is SGHAT and CDR2 is FQNNGV in the germline V gene.

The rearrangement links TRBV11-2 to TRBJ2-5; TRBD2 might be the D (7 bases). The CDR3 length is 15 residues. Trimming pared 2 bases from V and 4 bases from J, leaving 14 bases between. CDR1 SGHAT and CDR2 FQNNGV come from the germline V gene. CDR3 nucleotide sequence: TGTGCCAGCAGCTTACGGGGGGCCCGAGGAGAGACCCAGTACTTC. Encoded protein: CASSLRGARGETQYF.

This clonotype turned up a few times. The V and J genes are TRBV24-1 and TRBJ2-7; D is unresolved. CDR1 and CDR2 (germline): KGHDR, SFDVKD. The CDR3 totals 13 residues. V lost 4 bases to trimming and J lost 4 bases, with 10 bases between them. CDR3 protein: CATSDPDGYEQYF. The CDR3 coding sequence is TGTGCCACCAGTGACCCGGACGGTTACGAGCAGTACTTC.

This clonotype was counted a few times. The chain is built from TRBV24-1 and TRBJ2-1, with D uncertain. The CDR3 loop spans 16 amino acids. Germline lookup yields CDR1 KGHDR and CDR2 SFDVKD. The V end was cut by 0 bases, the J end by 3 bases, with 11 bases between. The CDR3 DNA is TGTGCCACCAGTGATTTGAGGGCCATCGGCTACAATGAGCAGTTCTTC. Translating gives CATSDLRAIGYNEQFF.

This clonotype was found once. CDR3 amino acids: CASSFKGFNGYTF. The DNA of the CDR3 is TGTGCCAGCAGCTTCAAGGGGTTCAATGGCTACACCTTC. The V and J genes are TRBV28 and TRBJ1-2; D might be TRBD1 (5 bases). CDR1 is MDHEN and CDR2 is SYDVKM in the germline V gene. This CDR3 is 13 amino acids long. Trimming left V 6 bases short and J 6 bases short, with 14 bases between.

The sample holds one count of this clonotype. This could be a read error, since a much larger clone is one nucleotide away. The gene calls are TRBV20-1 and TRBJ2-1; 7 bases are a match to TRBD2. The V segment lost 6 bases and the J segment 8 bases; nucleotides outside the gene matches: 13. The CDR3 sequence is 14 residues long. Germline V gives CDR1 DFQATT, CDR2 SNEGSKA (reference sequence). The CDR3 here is CSASTSPAHHEQFF. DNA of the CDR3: TGCAGTGCGTCGACTAGCCCCGCTCACCATGAGCAGTTCTTC.

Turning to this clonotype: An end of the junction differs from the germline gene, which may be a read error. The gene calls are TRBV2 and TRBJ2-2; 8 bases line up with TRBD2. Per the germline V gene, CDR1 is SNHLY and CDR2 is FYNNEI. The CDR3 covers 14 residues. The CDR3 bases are TGTGCCAGCAAGGGAGCGGGAGCCTCCGGGGAGCTGCTTTTT. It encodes CASKGAGASGELLF.

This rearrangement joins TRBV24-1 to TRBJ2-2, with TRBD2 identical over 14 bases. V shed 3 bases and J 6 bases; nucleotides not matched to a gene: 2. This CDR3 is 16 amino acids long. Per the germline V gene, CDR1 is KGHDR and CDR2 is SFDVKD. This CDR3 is CATSDPGLAGAGELFF. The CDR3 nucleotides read TGTGCCACCAGTGATCCGGGACTAGCGGGAGCCGGGGAGCTGTTTTTT.

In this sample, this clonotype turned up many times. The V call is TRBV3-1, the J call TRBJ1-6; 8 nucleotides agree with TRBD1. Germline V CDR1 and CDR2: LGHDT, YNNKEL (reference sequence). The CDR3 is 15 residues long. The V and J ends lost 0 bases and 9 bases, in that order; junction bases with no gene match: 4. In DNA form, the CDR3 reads TGTGCCAGCAGCCAAGATGTTACAGGGGGTTCACCCCTCCACTTT. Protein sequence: CASSQDVTGGSPLHF. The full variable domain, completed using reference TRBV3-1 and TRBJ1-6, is DTAVSQTPKYLVTQMGNDKSIKCEQNLGHDTMYWYKQDSKKFLKIMFSYNNKELIINETVPNRFSPKSPDKAHLNLHINSLELGDSAVYFCASSQDVTGGSPLHFGNGTRLTVT.

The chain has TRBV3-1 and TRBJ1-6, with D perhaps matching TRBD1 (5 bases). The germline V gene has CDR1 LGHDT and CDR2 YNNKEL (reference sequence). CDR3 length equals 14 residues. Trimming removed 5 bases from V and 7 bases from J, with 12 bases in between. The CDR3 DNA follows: TGTGCCAGCAGCTACGTGGGGGGAAATTCACCCCTCCACTTT. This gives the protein CASSYVGGNSPLHF.

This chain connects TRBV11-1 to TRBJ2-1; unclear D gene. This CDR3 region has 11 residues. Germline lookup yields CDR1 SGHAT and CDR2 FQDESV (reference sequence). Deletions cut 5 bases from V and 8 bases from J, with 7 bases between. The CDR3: CASSRRDEQFF. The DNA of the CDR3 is TGTGCCAGCAGCCGTAGGGATGAGCAGTTCTTC.

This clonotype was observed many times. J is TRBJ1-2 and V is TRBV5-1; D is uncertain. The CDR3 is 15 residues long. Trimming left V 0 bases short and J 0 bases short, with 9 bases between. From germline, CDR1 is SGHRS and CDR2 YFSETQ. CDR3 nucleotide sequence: TGCGCCAGCAGCTTGGACGGGAGAGCTAACTATGGCTACACCTTC. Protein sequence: CASSLDGRANYGYTF. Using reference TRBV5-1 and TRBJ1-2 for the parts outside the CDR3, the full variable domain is KAGVTQTPRYLIKTRGQQVTLSCSPISGHRSVSWYQQTPGQGLQFLFEYFSETQRNKGNFPGRFSGRQFSNSRSEMNVSTLELGDSALYLCASSLDGRANYGYTFGSGTRLTVV.

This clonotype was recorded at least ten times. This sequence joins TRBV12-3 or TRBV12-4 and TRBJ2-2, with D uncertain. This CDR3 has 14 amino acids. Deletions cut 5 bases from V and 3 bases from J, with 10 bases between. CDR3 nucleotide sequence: TGTGCCAGCAGTACGGGTATATACACCGGGGAGCTGTTTTTT. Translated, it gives CASSTGIYTGELFF.

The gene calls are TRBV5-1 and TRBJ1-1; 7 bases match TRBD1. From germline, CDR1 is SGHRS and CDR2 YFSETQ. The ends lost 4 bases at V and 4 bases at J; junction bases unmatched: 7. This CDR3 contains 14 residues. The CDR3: CASSQITGVTEAFF. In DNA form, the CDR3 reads TGCGCCAGCAGCCAAATTACAGGGGTCACTGAAGCTTTCTTT.

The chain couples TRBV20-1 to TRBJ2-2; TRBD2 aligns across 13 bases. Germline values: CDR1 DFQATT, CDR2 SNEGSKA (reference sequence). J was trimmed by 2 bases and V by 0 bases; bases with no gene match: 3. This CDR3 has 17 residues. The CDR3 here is CSARDAGLAGNTGELFF. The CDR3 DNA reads TGCAGTGCTAGAGATGCGGGACTAGCGGGAAACACCGGGGAGCTGTTTTTT.

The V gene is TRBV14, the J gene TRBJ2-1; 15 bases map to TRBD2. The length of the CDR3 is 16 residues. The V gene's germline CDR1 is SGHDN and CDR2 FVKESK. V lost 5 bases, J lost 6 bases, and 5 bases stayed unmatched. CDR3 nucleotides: TGTGCCAGCAGCAGGGCGGGACTAGCGGGAGGCAATGAGCAGTTCTTC. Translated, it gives CASSRAGLAGGNEQFF.

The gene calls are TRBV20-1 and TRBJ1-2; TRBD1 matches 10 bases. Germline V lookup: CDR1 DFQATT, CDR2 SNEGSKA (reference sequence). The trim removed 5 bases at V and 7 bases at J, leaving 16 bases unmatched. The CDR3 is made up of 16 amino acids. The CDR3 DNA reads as TGCAGTGCTGTAGGACCGGGACAGGGGTTAAGGGGTGGCTACACCTTC. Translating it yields CSAVGPGQGLRGGYTF.

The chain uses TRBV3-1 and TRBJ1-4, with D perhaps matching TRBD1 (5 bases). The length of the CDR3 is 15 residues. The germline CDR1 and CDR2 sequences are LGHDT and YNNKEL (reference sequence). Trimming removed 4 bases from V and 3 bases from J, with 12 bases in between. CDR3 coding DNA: TGTGCCAGCAGCCGTTCGGGGGGTTCTAATGAAAAACTGTTTTTT. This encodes CASSRSGGSNEKLFF.

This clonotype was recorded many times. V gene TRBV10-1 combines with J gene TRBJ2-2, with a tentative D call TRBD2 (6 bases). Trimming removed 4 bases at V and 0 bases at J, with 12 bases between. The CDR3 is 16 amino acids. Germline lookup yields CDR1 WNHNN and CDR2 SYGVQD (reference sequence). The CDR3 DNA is TGCGCCAGCAGTGTTGGCGGGGATCCGAACACCGGGGAGCTGTTTTTT. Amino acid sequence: CASSVGGDPNTGELFF.